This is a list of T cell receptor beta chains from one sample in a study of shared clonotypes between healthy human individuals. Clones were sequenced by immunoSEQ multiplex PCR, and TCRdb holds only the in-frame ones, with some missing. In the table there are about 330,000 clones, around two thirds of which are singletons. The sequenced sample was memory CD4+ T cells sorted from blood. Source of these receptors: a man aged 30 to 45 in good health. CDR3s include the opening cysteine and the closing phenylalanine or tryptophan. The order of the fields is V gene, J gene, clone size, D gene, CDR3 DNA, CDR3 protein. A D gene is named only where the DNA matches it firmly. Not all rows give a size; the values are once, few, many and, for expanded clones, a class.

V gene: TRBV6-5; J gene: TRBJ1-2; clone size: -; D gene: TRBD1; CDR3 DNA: TGTGCCAGCAGAACAAACGGACAGGGCGGCTACACCTTC; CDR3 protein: CASRTNGQGGYTF
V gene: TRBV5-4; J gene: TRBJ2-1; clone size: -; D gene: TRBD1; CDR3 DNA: TGTGCCAGCAGCCAGAAACAGGGGCCTTTATACAATGAGCAGTTCTTC; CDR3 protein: CASSQKQGPLYNEQFF
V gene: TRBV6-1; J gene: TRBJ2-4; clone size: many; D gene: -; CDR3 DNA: TGTGCCAGCATCGTGAGGGGGGGTGACATTCAGTACTTC; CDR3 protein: CASIVRGGDIQYF
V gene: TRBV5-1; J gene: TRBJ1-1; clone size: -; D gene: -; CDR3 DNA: TGCGCCAGCAGCTTGCGGGTGAACACTGAAGCTTTCTTT; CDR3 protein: CASSLRVNTEAFF
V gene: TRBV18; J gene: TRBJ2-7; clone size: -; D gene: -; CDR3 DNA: TGTGCCAGCTCACCCCCTAGCGTATCCTACGAGCAGTACTTC; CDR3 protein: CASSPPSVSYEQYF
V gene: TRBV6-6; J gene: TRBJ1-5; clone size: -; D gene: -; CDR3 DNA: TGTGCCAGCAGTTACGAGGGACCCCGACAGCCCCAGCATTTT; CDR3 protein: CASSYEGPRQPQHF
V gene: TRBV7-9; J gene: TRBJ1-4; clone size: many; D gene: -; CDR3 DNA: TGTGCCAGCAGCTTAGGACAGTTTAATGAAAAACTGTTTTTT; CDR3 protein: CASSLGQFNEKLFF
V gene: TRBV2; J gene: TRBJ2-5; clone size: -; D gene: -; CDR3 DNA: TGTGCCAGCAGTGAAGTTGGGGCAGGGAAAGAGACCCAGTACTTC; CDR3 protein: CASSEVGAGKETQYF
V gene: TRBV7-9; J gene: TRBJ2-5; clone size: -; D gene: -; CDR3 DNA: TGTGCCAGCAGCTTAGTTGCTTTGGTAGAGACCCAGTACTTC; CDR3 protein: CASSLVALVETQYF
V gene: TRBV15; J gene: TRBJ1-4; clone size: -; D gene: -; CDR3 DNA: TGTGCCACCAGCAGGGAGAGGAGGAAAGTCAATGAAAAACTGTTTTTT; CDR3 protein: CATSRERRKVNEKLFF
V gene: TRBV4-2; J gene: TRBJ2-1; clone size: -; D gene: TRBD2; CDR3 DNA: TGTGCCAGCAGCCCGGGACTAGCGGGAGAAGAGGGTGAGCAGTTCTTC; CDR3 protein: CASSPGLAGEEGEQFF
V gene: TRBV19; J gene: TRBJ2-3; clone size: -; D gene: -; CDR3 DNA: TGTGCCAGTAGTATACAGGTTGCAGATACGCAGTATTTT; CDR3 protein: CASSIQVADTQYF
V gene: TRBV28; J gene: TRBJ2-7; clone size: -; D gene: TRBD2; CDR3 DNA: TGTGCCAGCAGTTTTACAAGCGGGACGTTGCAGTACTTC; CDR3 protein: CASSFTSGTLQYF
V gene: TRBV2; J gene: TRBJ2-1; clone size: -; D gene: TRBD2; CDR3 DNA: TGTGCCAGCAGTCAAGGACTAGCGGGAGAGAAGCGGAATGGTGAGCAGTTCTTC; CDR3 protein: CASSQGLAGEKRNGEQFF
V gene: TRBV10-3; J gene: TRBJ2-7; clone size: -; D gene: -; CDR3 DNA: TGTGCCATCAGGGCCGGACCGGATGAGCAGTACTTC; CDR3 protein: CAIRAGPDEQYF
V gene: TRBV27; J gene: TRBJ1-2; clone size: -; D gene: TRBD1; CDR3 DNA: TGTGCCAGCAGTGAACGGGACAGAAATGGCTACACCTTC; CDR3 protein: CASSERDRNGYTF
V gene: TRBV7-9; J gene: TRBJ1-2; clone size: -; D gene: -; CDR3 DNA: TGTGCCAGCAGCTTATTGTCTACCTCTGGGGGCTACACCTTC; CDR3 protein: CASSLLSTSGGYTF
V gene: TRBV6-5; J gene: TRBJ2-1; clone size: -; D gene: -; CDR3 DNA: TGTGCCAGCAGCCGGACCTCGACTAGCAATGAGCAGTTCTTC; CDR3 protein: CASSRTSTSNEQFF
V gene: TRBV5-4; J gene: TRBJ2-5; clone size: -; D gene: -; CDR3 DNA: TGTGCCAGCAGCCCAGGACTCTATGGGGAGACCCAGTACTTC; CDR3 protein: CASSPGLYGETQYF
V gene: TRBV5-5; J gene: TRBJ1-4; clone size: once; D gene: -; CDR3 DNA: TGTGCCAGCAGCATCGGACCGCTTGAAAAACTGTTTTTT; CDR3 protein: CASSIGPLEKLFF
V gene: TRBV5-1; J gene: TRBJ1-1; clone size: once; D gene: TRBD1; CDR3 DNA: TGCGCCAGCAGCTATACGATGACAGGGAACGCTGAAGCTTTCTTT; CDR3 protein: CASSYTMTGNAEAFF
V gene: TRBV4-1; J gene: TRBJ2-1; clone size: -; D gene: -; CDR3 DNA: TGCGCCAGCAGCCTCCACGGGAGAGGCAATGAGCAGTTCTTC; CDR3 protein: CASSLHGRGNEQFF
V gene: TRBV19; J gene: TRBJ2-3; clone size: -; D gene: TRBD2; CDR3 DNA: TGTGCCAGTAGTATGGACTTTAGCGGGAGGGTAACGTTGGGCACAGATACGCAGTATTTT; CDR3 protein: CASSMDFSGRVTLGTDTQYF
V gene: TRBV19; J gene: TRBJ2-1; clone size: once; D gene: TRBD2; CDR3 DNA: TGTGCCAGTAGTATAGTTGGGCGGGAGGCCATACGTGAGCAGTTCTTC; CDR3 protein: CASSIVGREAIREQFF
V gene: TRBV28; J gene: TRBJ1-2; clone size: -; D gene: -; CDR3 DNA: TGTGCCAGCGGGAATAAGCTGTATGGCTACACCTTC; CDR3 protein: CASGNKLYGYTF
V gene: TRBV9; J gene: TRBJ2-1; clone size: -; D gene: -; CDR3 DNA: TGTGCCAGCAGCGTAGTGGGGAGCAACTACAATGAGCAGTTCTTC; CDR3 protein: CASSVVGSNYNEQFF
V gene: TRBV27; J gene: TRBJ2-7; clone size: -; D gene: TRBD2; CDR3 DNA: TGTGCCAGCAGTTTCGCCCCCCCTGTAGCGGGAACGTCATCCTACGAGCAGTACTTC; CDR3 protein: CASSFAPPVAGTSSYEQYF
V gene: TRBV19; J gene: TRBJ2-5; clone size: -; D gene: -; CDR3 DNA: TGTGCCAGTAGAACAGCAGAGACCCAGTACTTC; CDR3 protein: CASRTAETQYF
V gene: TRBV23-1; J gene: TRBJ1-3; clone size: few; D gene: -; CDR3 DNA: TGCGCCAGCAGTCAATTCTTGCCTCCCGAGGGGGTCGGATGGGACTCTGGAAACACCATATATTTT; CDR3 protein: CASSQFLPPEGVGWDSGNTIYF
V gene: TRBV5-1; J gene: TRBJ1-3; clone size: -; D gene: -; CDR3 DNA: TGCGCCAGCAGCTTGACGGCAGGGTTAGAGGGAAACACCATATATTTT; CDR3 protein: CASSLTAGLEGNTIYF
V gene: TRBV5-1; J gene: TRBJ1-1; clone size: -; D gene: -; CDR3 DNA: TGCGCCAGCAGCACTGGAGGACAACGGAACACTGAAGCTTTCTTT; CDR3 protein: CASSTGGQRNTEAFF
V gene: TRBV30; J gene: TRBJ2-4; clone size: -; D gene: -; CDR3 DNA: TGTGCCTGGAGTATAGCCAAAAACATTCAGTACTTC; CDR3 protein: CAWSIAKNIQYF
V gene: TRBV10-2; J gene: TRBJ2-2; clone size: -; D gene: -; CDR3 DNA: TGCGCCAGCAGTGCACCGGGGGTCACATTCGGGCGCACCGGGGAGCTGTTTTTT; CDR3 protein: CASSAPGVTFGRTGELFF
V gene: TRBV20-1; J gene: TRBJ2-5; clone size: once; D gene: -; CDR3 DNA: TGCAGTGCCAAGCCTTCAGAGACCCAGTACTTC; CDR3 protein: CSAKPSETQYF
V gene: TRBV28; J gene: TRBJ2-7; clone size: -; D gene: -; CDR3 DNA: TGTGCCAGCAGGAACGCAGGCTTCGGGGACGCCTACGAGCAGTACTTC; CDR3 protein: CASRNAGFGDAYEQYF
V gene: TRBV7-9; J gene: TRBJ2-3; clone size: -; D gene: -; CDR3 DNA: TGTGCCAGCAGCCTCGGTTCCGCAGGCACAGATACGCAGTATTTT; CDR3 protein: CASSLGSAGTDTQYF
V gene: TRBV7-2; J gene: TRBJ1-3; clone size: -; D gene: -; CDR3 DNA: TGTGCCAGCAGCTTGACCTCGAGCTCTGGAAACACCATATATTTT; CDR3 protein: CASSLTSSSGNTIYF
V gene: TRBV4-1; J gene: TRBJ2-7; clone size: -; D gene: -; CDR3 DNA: TGCGCCAGCAGCCCCCGGAGAACTCCTACCTCATGGGAGCAGTACTTC; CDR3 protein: CASSPRRTPTSWEQYF
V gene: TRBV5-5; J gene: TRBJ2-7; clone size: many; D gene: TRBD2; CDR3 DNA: TGTGCCAGCAGCTTGGCCGGGGCGGGAGACTACGAGCAGTACTTC; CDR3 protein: CASSLAGAGDYEQYF
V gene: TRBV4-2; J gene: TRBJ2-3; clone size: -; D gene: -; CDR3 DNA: TGTGCCAGCAGCCAACGGCTAGCCCGCACAGATACGCAGTATTTT; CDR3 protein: CASSQRLARTDTQYF
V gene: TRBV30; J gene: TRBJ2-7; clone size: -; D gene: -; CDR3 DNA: TGTGCCTGGAGTGTATCCCCATACGAGCAGTACTTC; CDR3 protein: CAWSVSPYEQYF